This is a list of T cell receptor beta chains from one sample in a study of PD-1 blockade in mismatch repair-deficient tumors. Sequenced by immunoSEQ multiplex PCR; TCRdb stores in-frame clones only, minus some. The sample has tens of thousands of clones; 75% to 85% are singletons. This sample comprised peripheral blood, obtained 4 weeks after starting pembrolizumab. These receptors all stem from an adult with mismatch repair-deficient cancer. The CDR3 runs from the conserved cysteine through the conserved F or W. A D gene is named only where the DNA matches it firmly. Where a row states a size, it is once, few, many or the class of an expanded clone; other rows omit it.

CDR3nt,CDR3aa,v_gene,d_gene,abundance,j_gene
TGTGCCAGCAGCTTTTTTAGCGGAAGCTCCTACGAGCAGTACTTC,CASSFFSGSSYEQYF,TRBV5-6,-,few,TRBJ2-7
TGCGCCAGCAGCTTGGCCGGGGGCCCCTCTGGAAACACCATATATTTT,CASSLAGGPSGNTIYF,TRBV5-1,-,-,TRBJ1-3
TGTGCCAGCAGTTTAGGGTCTGGTTACGAGCAGTACTTC,CASSLGSGYEQYF,TRBV27,-,-,TRBJ2-7
TGTGCCAGCAGCCCCCCGGGACAGGGCGAGGGGCAGTATTTT,CASSPPGQGEGQYF,TRBV5-4,TRBD1,-,TRBJ2-3
TGCGCCAGCAGCTTGAGCTGGACGAACACCGGGGAGCTGTTTTTT,CASSLSWTNTGELFF,TRBV5-1,-,-,TRBJ2-2
TGCGCCAGCAGGGATCCGGGACAGGGATTTTCCTACGAGCAGTACTTC,CASRDPGQGFSYEQYF,TRBV10-2,TRBD1,-,TRBJ2-7
TGCAGCGTTGTTAGCGGGGTCTACAATGAGCAGTTCTTC,CSVVSGVYNEQFF,TRBV29-1,TRBD2,-,TRBJ2-1
TGTGCCAGCAGTTACGTACAGGGGGCTGGGGGCTACACCTTC,CASSYVQGAGGYTF,TRBV6-5,TRBD1,-,TRBJ1-2
TGTGCCAGCAGCGGCTGGACTAGCGGGGCAGCCTACGAGCAGTACTTC,CASSGWTSGAAYEQYF,TRBV7-9,TRBD2,-,TRBJ2-7
TGTGCCAGCACAAAGGGGCCCAATCAGCCCCAGCATTTT,CASTKGPNQPQHF,TRBV2,-,few,TRBJ1-5
TGTGCCAGCAGCTTGGAGGGATTTCGCTCCTACGAGCAGTACTTC,CASSLEGFRSYEQYF,TRBV5-6,-,-,TRBJ2-7
TGTGCCAGCATTCCCGGACAGGGTCCCTATGGCTACACCTTC,CASIPGQGPYGYTF,TRBV7-2,TRBD1,-,TRBJ1-2
TGTGCCAGCAGTTACAATCTGAACACTGAAGCTTTCTTT,CASSYNLNTEAFF,TRBV6-5,-,-,TRBJ1-1
TGTGCCAGCAGCTTGGACGTCAACTATGGCTACACCTTC,CASSLDVNYGYTF,TRBV5-5,-,once,TRBJ1-2